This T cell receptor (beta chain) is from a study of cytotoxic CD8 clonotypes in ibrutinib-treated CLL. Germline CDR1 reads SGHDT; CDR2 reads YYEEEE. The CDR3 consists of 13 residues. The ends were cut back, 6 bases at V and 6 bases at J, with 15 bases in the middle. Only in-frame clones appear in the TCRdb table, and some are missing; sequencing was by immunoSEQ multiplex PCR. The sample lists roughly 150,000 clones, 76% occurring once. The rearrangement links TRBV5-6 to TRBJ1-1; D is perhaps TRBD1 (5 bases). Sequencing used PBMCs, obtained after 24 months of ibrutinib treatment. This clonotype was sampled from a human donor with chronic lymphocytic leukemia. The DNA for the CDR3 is TGTGCCAGCACTCCCCGGGGCACACCTGAAGCTTTCTTT. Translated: CASTPRGTPEAFF. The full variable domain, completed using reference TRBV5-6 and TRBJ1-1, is DAGVTQSPTHLIKTRGQQVTLRCSPKSGHDTVSWYQQALGQGPQFIFQYYEEEERQRGNFPDRFSGHQFPNYSSELNVNALLLGDSALYLCASTPRGTPEAFFGQGTRLTVV.